The source of this TCR beta chain is a study of blood T cell repertoires in COVID-19. Study as a whole: Sample material is recorded as cDNA or gDNA derived from T cells, B-cell-depleted T cells, or PBMCs.

Authors' methods: Reference gene primer amplification gave estimated nucleated cell counts. Repertoires were generated with immunoSEQ multiplex PCR, while TCRdb's copy carries only in-frame clones and drops some. That table supplies the V and J calls and clone size; D and trimming were determined from the DNA. This table holds roughly 91,000 clones, more than 75% found once. V gave up 0 bases and J gave up 0 bases; unmatched junction bases: 11. The CDR3 totals 20 residues. Germline V gives CDR1 SGHRS, CDR2 YFSETQ. Sequenced: peripheral blood. The chain joins TRBV5-1 to TRBJ2-3; TRBD2 agrees at 12 bases. The sequence was collected from a woman of 80 years or more with acute or convalescent COVID-19. DNA of the CDR3: TGCGCCAGCAGCTTGGCCCCCCCTAGCGGGAGGGGAGTTAGCACAGATACGCAGTATTTT. Translation: CASSLAPPSGRGVSTDTQYF.